The present T cell receptor beta chain was sequenced within a study of identical twins. Findings of the study overall: With abundant cord blood beta clonotypes, insertions were fewer; memory repertoires showed no such pattern. In zero-insertion analyses, partial confounding could arise from invariant MAIT and iNKT cells.

MiXCR, run by TCRdb on the 5' RACE reads, gives a single entry per CDR3 protein. The sample lists about 280,000 distinct CDR3 sequences; under 9.5% were seen once. This clonotype has at least ten counts. Its matching antigen is unknown. The V and J ends lost 5 bases and 6 bases, in that order; junction bases with no gene match: 5. Germline V gene data show CDR1 as SEHNR and CDR2 as FQNEAQ (reference sequence). This CDR3 region has 16 residues. These data were likewise used in another study, on yellow fever vaccine responses in identical twins.

V gene TRBV7-9 combines with J gene TRBJ2-4; 15 bases are a match to TRBD2. This clonotype was sampled from a woman aged 18-29 years in good health. Sequencing was performed on memory (CD45RO+) T cells sorted from blood. The CDR3 reads CASSTWTSGRGNIQYF. CDR3 in DNA: TGTGCCAGCAGCACCTGGACTAGCGGGAGGGGAAACATTCAGTACTTC.